Listed below are T cell receptor beta chains from one sample, sequenced in a study of T cell clusters in autoimmune cytopenias. TCRdb reprocessed the multiplex PCR reads; each CDR3 protein has one entry and no DNA is given. The sample includes a few hundred distinct CDR3 sequences. The sample taken for sequencing was peripheral blood. These receptors originate from a human donor with an autoimmune cytopenia or autoimmune hepatitis (not recorded which). Both conserved end residues are part of each CDR3. Size values are once, few and many counts, or a class for expanded clones, and some rows have none.

clone_size	j_call	v_call	cdr3_aa
.	TRBJ2-1	TRBV4-1	CASSRDSYNEQFF
medium-sized	TRBJ1-3	TRBV7-9	CASSLALADSGNTIYF
medium-sized	TRBJ1-4	TRBV27	CASSFGGDEKLFF
.	TRBJ2-7	TRBV19	CASSIVRGQHSEQYF
.	TRBJ1-2	TRBV29-1	CSVEGGTGGEGYTF
medium-sized	TRBJ2-3	TRBV10-3	CATVAGVGVDTQYF
medium-sized	TRBJ2-7	TRBV6-6	CASSYAPGTAQTYEQYF
.	TRBJ2-5	TRBV14	CASSLRPRETQYF
medium-sized	TRBJ1-2	TRBV5-1	CASSLVGQGGDYGYTF
.	TRBJ2-3	TRBV29-1	CSVLGLSGGAPDTQYF
medium-sized	TRBJ2-3	TRBV20-1	CSAIGLVSTDTQYF
medium-sized	TRBJ2-3	TRBV20-1	CSARDPAGNTQYF
.	TRBJ2-6	TRBV20-1	CSATSGRAAGANVLTF
.	TRBJ1-2	TRBV6-5	CASSYGTGSYGYTF
medium-sized	TRBJ2-1	TRBV7-3	CASSPGTSGRIHNEQFF
medium-sized	TRBJ1-4	TRBV6-1	CASSDMTGANEKLFF
medium-sized	TRBJ2-7	TRBV10-3	CAINPGQGSYEQYF
medium-sized	TRBJ1-1	TRBV6-5	CASSYIRNTEAFF
medium-sized	TRBJ1-6	TRBV27	CASSFRDTNLPLHF
.	TRBJ1-5	TRBV20-1	CSAGRGNQPQHF
hyperexpanded	TRBJ2-1	TRBV27	CASSGLTEQFF
large	TRBJ2-7	TRBV6-5	CASLRLGSYEQYF
.	TRBJ2-3	TRBV7-6	CASSLGGHDSTQYF
medium-sized	TRBJ2-7	TRBV7-9	CASSPPSFGTAYEQYF
.	TRBJ1-5	TRBV20-1	CSARDHRQGGNQPQHF
large	TRBJ1-3	TRBV10-3	CAITSIGHTIYF
medium-sized	TRBJ1-2	TRBV29-1	CSVEGGTGGNIGYTF
medium-sized	TRBJ2-7	TRBV5-4	CASSKGEGGGYEQYF
medium-sized	TRBJ2-1	TRBV6-2/TRBV6-3	CASSNRLAGEPTNEQFF
medium-sized	TRBJ2-5	TRBV30	CAWAGTVEETQYF
.	TRBJ2-3	TRBV2	CASSGQGQANTDTQYF
medium-sized	TRBJ1-6	TRBV27	CASTFLMSSYNSPLHF
medium-sized	TRBJ1-3	TRBV19	CASSTVRSGNTIYF
medium-sized	TRBJ2-5	TRBV20-1	CSARDLKGQTQTQYF
.	TRBJ1-5	TRBV20-1	CSALRYAPFSNQPQHF
medium-sized	TRBJ2-1	TRBV20-1	CSASGGRDLDEQFF
medium-sized	TRBJ1-1	TRBV20-1	CSARDRGREAFF
medium-sized	TRBJ1-2	TRBV5-1	CASSPQGFLYLAIYGYTF
large	TRBJ2-2	TRBV29-1	CSVEERDRGGTGELFF
.	TRBJ2-7	TRBV7-2	CASSLDLLERPVQYF
medium-sized	TRBJ1-1	TRBV24-1	CATSDPRAGNTEAFF
.	TRBJ1-2	TRBV4-1	CASSPQSARGYTF